This is a list of T cell receptor beta chains from one sample in a study of blood T cell repertoires in COVID-19. Clones were read by immunoSEQ multiplex PCR, and TCRdb kept only the in-frame ones, dropping some. The table records fewer than 250,000 clones, about 89% of them present only once. Source material: peripheral blood. The receptors derive from an older woman who had recovered from COVID-19. The conserved cysteine and the conserved F or W are not part of the CDR3 here. Only some rows state a clone size, as once, few, many or a class for expanded clones.

j_call v_call clone_size cdr3_aa
TRBJ2-5 TRBV15 once ATSTGQGLRETQY
TRBJ1-2 TRBV12-3/TRBV12-4 - ASTPQGARGYT
TRBJ1-1 TRBV7-3 once ASSLDRDTEAF
TRBJ1-2 TRBV28 - ASRGTGRDYT
TRBJ2-1 TRBV5-1 - ASSLDSTYNEQF
TRBJ2-7 TRBV28 - ASSWGAWDRVNPYEQY
TRBJ2-4 TRBV28 - ASSLSTDRGRNIQY
TRBJ2-1 TRBV29-1 - SVVGRGTIQF
TRBJ1-2 TRBV25-1 - ASRKTGQGGYT
TRBJ2-3 TRBV20-1 - SASRVAGVDTQY
TRBJ1-1 TRBV5-1 once ASSWDSSFEAF
TRBJ1-5 TRBV28 - ASSSPTLDRGNQPQH
TRBJ1-2 TRBV7-9 - ASSQDRERGYT
TRBJ2-5 TRBV5-1 many ASSLGQQETQY
TRBJ1-1 TRBV27 - ASSLSGSGGAF
TRBJ2-7 TRBV9 once ASSPLAGTYEQY
TRBJ2-2 TRBV28 few ASIPVGTGELF
TRBJ1-3 TRBV7-8 once ASSLSPGITGNTIY
TRBJ2-3 TRBV7-2 - ASSPTALNHQY